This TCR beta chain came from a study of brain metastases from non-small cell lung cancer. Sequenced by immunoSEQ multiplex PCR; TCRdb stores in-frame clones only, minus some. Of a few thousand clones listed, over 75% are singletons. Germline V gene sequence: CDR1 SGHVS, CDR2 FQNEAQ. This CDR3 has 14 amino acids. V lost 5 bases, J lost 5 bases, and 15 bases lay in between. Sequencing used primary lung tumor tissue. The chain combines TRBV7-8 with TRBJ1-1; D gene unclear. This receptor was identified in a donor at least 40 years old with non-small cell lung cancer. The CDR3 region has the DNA TGTGCCAGCAGCCCTCGGACCGGGTTGACTGAAGCTTTCTTT. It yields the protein CASSPRTGLTEAFF.